Following are 13 T cell receptor beta chains from one sample sequenced in a study of shared T cell receptors in the human thymus. Measured with immunoSEQ multiplex PCR; TCRdb has only the in-frame clones, and not every one. The data contain hundreds of thousands of clones, around 87% of them singletons. This sample was also put to use in a study of human thymus T cells.

The sample taken for sequencing was thymocytes. These receptors were taken from a boy under three years old with a congenital heart defect.

The chain has TRBV15 and TRBJ1-1; D is unresolved. Germline CDR1 and CDR2: LNHNV and YYDKDF (reference sequence). V dropped 3 bases and J dropped 6 bases, with 11 bases sitting between them. CDR3 length: 13 amino acids. The CDR3 region is CATSSPGEPEAFF. The CDR3, as DNA: TGTGCCACCAGCAGCCCTGGAGAGCCTGAAGCTTTCTTT.

The rearrangement joins TRBV25-1 to TRBJ2-7, with D perhaps matching TRBD2 (6 bases). Germline CDR1 and CDR2: MGHDK and SYGVNS. The length of the CDR3 is 15 residues. Trimming took off 6 bases at V and 6 bases at J, with 21 bases between the two ends. CDR3 sequence reads: CASRGGGGYFPEQYF. CDR3 DNA sequence: TGTGCCAGCAGGGGTGGAGGAGGGTATTTTCCCGAGCAGTACTTC.

The V gene is TRBV19, the J gene TRBJ1-5; D might be TRBD1 (5 bases). Germline V gene data show CDR1 as LNHDA and CDR2 as SQIVND (reference sequence). With 3 bases removed from V and 0 bases from J, the gap between germline ends came to 15 bases. The CDR3 runs 17 residues. CDR3: CASSIRRQTYSNQPQHF. CDR3 DNA sequence: TGTGCCAGTAGTATCCGCAGACAGACCTATAGCAATCAGCCCCAGCATTTT. The full variable domain, in which reference TRBV19 and TRBJ1-5 provide the parts outside the CDR3, is DGGITQSPKYLFRKEGQNVTLSCEQNLNHDAMYWYRQDPGQGLRLIYYSQIVNDFQKGDIAEGYSVSREKKESFPLTVTSAQKNPTAFYLCASSIRRQTYSNQPQHFGDGTRLSIL.

J is TRBJ2-1 and V is TRBV5-4, with 9 bases matching TRBD1. The CDR3 extends over 16 amino acids. V gave up 4 bases and J gave up 6 bases; unmatched junction bases: 11. Germline loops: CDR1 SGHNT, CDR2 YYREEE (reference sequence). In DNA, the CDR3 is TGTGCCAGCAGCATTAAACAGGGGGCTAACGTCAATGAGCAGTTCTTC. As protein: CASSIKQGANVNEQFF.

This rearrangement joins TRBV14 to TRBJ2-2; 7 nucleotides align to TRBD2. This CDR3 contains 13 residues. V shed 7 bases, J shed 4 bases, and the junction held 3 bases outside the gene matches. Per the germline V gene, CDR1 is SGHDN and CDR2 is FVKESK. In DNA form, the CDR3 reads TGTGCCAGCACCGGACTAGTCACCGGGGAGCTGTTTTTT. Translation: CASTGLVTGELFF. The variable domain in full, completed from reference TRBV14 and TRBJ2-2, reads EAGVTQFPSHSVIEKGQTVTLRCDPISGHDNLYWYRRVMGKEIKFLLHFVKESKQDESGMPNNRFLAERTGGTYSTLKVQPAELEDSGVYFCASTGLVTGELFFGEGSRLTVL.

The chain has TRBV19 and TRBJ1-2; 8 nucleotides line up with TRBD1. The CDR3 is 15 residues long. Germline loops: CDR1 LNHDA, CDR2 SQIVND (reference sequence). Germline trimming cut 3 bases from V and 4 bases from J; bases unmatched to any gene: 7. The CDR3 is CASSMGTGEIYGYTF. The CDR3 region has the DNA TGTGCCAGTAGTATGGGGACAGGCGAAATCTATGGCTACACCTTC.

The chain uses TRBV28 and TRBJ1-2, with 8 bases lining up with TRBD1. In germline, CDR1 is MDHEN, CDR2 SYDVKM. CDR3 size: 18 residues. The V and J ends lost 4 bases and 3 bases, in that order; junction bases with no gene match: 16. This CDR3 reads CASSSRGPLYIMDYGYTF. DNA of the CDR3: TGTGCCAGCAGTTCCAGGGGGCCTCTTTATATTATGGACTATGGCTACACCTTC.

V is TRBV27 and J is TRBJ1-5, with 7 bases that match TRBD1. V shed 0 bases, J shed 0 bases, and the junction held 2 bases outside the gene matches. Germline CDR1 and CDR2: MNHEY and SMNVEV (reference sequence). The CDR3 sequence is 16 residues long. The CDR3 DNA reads as TGTGCCAGCAGTTTATCGCACAGGGGTAGCAATCAGCCCCAGCATTTT. Its protein is CASSLSHRGSNQPQHF.

J is TRBJ2-7 and V is TRBV25-1; D is perhaps TRBD2 (6 bases). Germline CDR1 reads MGHDK; CDR2 reads SYGVNS. V lost 8 bases, J lost 3 bases, and 23 bases lay in between. This CDR3 has 16 amino acids. The CDR3 DNA sequence: TGTGCCAGCTATGGGGGGATGGACGGGAGCCTCTACGAGCAGTACTTC. Residues: CASYGGMDGSLYEQYF.

V gene TRBV5-4 combines with J gene TRBJ2-2, with D tentatively TRBD1 (5 bases). Germline V gene data show CDR1 as SGHNT and CDR2 as YYREEE (reference sequence). The CDR3 spans 15 residues. Deletions cut 6 bases from V and 5 bases from J, with 17 bases between. This CDR3 reads CASKTERGHTGELFF. The CDR3 nucleotides read TGTGCCAGCAAGACCGAAAGAGGACATACCGGGGAGCTGTTTTTT.

The chain is built from TRBV23-1 and TRBJ1-5, with 7 bases fitting TRBD1. TRBV23-1 is filed as an ORF, its function uncertain. The CDR3 loop spans 15 amino acids. The V and J ends lost 5 bases and 5 bases, in that order; junction bases with no gene match: 9. The CDR3 loop reads CASSDDRVVDQPQHF. In DNA form, the CDR3 reads TGCGCCAGCAGTGACGACAGGGTAGTAGATCAGCCCCAGCATTTT.

J is TRBJ2-7 and V is TRBV9; 9 nucleotides align to TRBD2. Germline V gives CDR1 SGDLS, CDR2 YYNGEE. The CDR3 has 14 residues. The V and J ends lost 2 bases and 7 bases, in that order; junction bases with no gene match: 7. Here the CDR3 DNA reads TGTGCCAGCAGCGTCGGCGGGGGGGCTCGGGAGCAGTACTTC. It is translated as CASSVGGGAREQYF.

The V gene is TRBV6-1, the J gene TRBJ2-3; D not resolved. V lost 5 bases to trimming and J lost 2 bases, with 8 bases between them. The germline V gene has CDR1 MNHNS and CDR2 SASEGT. This CDR3 has 13 amino acids. The CDR3 protein is CASSRVYTDTQYF. In DNA form, the CDR3 reads TGTGCCAGCAGTCGGGTTTACACAGATACGCAGTATTTT.